The T cell receptor (beta chain) under discussion was sequenced for a study of technical replicates of blood from several donors. Sequenced by immunoSEQ multiplex PCR; TCRdb stores in-frame clones only, minus some. The data show about 16,000 clones, with 85% to 90% seen just once and about 12% held by the top ten. The sequence derives from a human donor in good health. Source material: PBMCs.

The chain's CDR3 is CASSGTGGNQPQHF. The CDR3 DNA follows: TGTGCCAGCAGCGGGACAGGGGGCAATCAGCCCCAGCATTTT. The chain couples TRBV28 to TRBJ1-5; 10 bases are shared with TRBD1. Trimming removed 6 bases from V and 2 bases from J; junction bases left unmatched: 1. The V gene's germline CDR1 is MDHEN and CDR2 SYDVKM. This CDR3 contains 14 residues.